This T cell receptor (beta chain) derives from a study of blood T cell repertoires in COVID-19. At the level of the study: From T cells, B-cell-depleted T cells, or PBMCs came the material, which was cDNA or gDNA.

The CDR3 has 13 residues. V lost 6 bases and J lost 3; bases outside the gene matches: 4. In the source study's methods: Reference gene primer amplification gave nucleated cell count estimates. Here immunoSEQ multiplex PCR was the method, and the copy in TCRdb shows in-frame clones only, minus some. For V, J and clone size, that table is used; D and trimming come from the DNA. The data contain about 50,000 clones, almost 80% of them singletons. Enrollees, 18 to 89 years old, lived in 25 or so US areas. Participant-given clinical history determined each cohort assignment. The TCR sequence derives from a woman in her forties or fifties with acute COVID-19. The chain recombines TRBV12-3 or TRBV12-4 with TRBJ1-1, with 7 nucleotides matching TRBD1. Source material: PBMCs or T cells enriched from blood (not recorded which). CDR3 sequence (DNA): TGTGCCAGCAGCGATCAGGGGGACACTGAAGCTTTCTTT. It translates to CASSDQGDTEAFF.